The source of this TCR beta chain is a study of Tregs in tolerant kidney transplant recipients. The germline gives CDR1 ENHRY, CDR2 SYGVKD. There are 9 residues in the CDR3. Trimming removed 11 bases at V and 16 bases at J, with 15 bases between. TCRdb's copy holds only in-frame clones and misses some; the assay was immunoSEQ multiplex PCR. The repertoire holds about 240,000 clones, about 80% seen once, with about 0.58% in the top ten. CD4+CD25+CD127- Tregs, CD4+CD25- non-Tregs, CD4 and CD8 cells were sorted. This clone was found a few times. Its antigen is still unknown. General observations from the study: Validation in larger populations is needed because few patients were studied.

The source material was CD4+ T cells from blood. The sequence derives from a human donor in good health. The chain couples TRBV10-3 to TRBJ2-1; no clear D gene. In DNA, the CDR3 is TGTGCCTCTTCGGGTACCAACTTCTTC. Protein product: CASSGTNFF.